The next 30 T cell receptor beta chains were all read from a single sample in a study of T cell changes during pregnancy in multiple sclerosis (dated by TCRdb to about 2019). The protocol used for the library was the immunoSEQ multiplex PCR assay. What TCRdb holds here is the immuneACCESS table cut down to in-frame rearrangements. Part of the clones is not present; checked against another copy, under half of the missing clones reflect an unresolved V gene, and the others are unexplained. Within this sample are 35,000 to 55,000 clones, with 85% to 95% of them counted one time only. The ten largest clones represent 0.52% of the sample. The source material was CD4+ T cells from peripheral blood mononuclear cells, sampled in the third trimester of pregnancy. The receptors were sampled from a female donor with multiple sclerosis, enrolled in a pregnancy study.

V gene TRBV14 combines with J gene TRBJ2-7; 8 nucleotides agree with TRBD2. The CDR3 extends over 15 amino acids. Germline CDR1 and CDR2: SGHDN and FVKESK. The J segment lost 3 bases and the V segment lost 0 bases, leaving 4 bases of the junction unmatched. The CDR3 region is CASSQETGGRYEQYF. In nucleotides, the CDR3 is TGTGCCAGCAGCCAAGAAACGGGGGGGCGCTACGAGCAGTACTTC.

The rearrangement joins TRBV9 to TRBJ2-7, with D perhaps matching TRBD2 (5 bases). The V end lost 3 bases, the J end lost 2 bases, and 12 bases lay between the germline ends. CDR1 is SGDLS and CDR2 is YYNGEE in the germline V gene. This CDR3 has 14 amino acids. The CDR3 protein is CASSARTPAYEQYF. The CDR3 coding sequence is TGTGCCAGCAGCGCCCGGACTCCGGCCTACGAGCAGTACTTC.

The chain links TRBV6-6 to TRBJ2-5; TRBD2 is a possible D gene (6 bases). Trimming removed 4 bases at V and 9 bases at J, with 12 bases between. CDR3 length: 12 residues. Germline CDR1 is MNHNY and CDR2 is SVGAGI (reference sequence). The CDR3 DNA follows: TGTGCCAGCAGTTTTGGAGGGGCGGCCCAGTACTTC. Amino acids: CASSFGGAAQYF.

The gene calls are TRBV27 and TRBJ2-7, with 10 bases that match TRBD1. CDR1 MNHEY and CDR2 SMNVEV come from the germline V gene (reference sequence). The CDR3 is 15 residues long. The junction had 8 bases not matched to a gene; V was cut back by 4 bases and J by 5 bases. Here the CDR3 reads CASSSAGTGEDEQYF. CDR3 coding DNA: TGTGCCAGCAGTTCGGCCGGGACAGGGGAGGACGAGCAGTACTTC.

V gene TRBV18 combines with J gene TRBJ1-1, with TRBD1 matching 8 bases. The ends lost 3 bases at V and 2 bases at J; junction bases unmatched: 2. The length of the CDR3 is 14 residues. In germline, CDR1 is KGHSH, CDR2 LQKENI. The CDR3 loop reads CASSPGQGNTEAFF. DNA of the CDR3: TGTGCCAGCTCACCTGGACAGGGAAACACTGAAGCTTTCTTT.

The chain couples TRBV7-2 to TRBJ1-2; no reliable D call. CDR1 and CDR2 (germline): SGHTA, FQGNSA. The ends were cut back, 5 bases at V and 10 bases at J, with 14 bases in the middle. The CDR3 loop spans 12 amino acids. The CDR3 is CASSPRTGDYTF. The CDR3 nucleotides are TGTGCCAGCAGCCCGAGGACGGGAGACTACACCTTC.

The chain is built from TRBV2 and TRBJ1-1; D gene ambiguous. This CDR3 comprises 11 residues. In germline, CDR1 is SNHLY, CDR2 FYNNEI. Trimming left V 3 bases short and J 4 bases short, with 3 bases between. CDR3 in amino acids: CASSDFTEAFF. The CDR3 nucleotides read TGTGCCAGCAGTGACTTCACTGAAGCTTTCTTT.

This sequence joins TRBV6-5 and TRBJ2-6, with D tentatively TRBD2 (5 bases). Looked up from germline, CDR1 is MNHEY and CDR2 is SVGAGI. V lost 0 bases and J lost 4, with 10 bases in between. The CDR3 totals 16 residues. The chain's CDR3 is CASSYSRGGGANVLTF. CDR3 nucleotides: TGTGCCAGCAGTTACTCTCGGGGTGGCGGGGCCAACGTCCTGACTTTC.

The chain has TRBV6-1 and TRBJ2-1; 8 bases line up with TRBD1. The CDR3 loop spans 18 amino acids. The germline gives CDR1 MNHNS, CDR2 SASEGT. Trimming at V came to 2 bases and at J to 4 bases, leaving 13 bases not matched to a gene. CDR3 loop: CASSERTGNRHLYNEQFF. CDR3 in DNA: TGTGCCAGCAGTGAAAGGACAGGGAACCGGCACTTATACAATGAGCAGTTCTTC.

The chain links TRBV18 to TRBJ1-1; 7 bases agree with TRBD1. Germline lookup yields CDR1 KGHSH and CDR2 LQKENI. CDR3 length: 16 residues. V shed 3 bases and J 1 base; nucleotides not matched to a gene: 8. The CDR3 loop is CASSPLRTGGNTEAFF. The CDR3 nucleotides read TGTGCCAGCTCACCTTTAAGGACAGGAGGGAACACTGAAGCTTTCTTT.

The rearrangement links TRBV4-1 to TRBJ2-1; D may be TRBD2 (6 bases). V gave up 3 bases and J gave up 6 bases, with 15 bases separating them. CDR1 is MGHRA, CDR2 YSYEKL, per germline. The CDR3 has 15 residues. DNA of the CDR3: TGCGCCAGCAGCCATAGGGCTAGCGAGTCCAATGAGCAGTTCTTC. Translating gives CASSHRASESNEQFF.

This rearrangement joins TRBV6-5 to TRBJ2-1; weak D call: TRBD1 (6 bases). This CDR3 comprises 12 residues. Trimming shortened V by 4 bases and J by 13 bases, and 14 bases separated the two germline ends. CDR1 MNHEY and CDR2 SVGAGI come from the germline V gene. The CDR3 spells CASSSDTGFQFF. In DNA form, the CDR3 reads TGTGCCAGCAGTTCCGACACAGGGTTTCAGTTCTTC.

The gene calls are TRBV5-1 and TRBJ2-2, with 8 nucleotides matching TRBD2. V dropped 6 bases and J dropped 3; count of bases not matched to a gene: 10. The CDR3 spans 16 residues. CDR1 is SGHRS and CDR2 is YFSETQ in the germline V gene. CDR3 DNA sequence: TGCGCCAGCACCACATTAGCGGGGCGGGACACCGGGGAGCTGTTTTTT. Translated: CASTTLAGRDTGELFF.

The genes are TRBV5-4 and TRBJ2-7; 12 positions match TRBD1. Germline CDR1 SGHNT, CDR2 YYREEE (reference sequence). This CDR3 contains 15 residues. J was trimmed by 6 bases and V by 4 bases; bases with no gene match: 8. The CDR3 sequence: CASSPGDRGRPEQYF. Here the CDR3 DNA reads TGTGCCAGCAGCCCGGGGGACAGGGGGCGCCCCGAGCAGTACTTC.

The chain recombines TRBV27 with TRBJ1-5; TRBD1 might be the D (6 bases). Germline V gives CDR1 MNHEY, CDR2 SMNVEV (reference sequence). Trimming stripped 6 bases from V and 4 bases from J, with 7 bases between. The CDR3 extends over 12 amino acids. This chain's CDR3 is CASRTGNQPQHF. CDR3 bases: TGTGCCAGCAGAACAGGGAATCAGCCCCAGCATTTT.

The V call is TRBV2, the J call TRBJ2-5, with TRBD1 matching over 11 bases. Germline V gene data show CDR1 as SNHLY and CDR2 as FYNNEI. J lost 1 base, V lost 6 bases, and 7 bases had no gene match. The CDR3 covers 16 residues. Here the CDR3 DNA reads TGTGCCAGCAGGTCCGGGACAGGGGGACTCCAAGAGACCCAGTACTTC. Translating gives CASRSGTGGLQETQYF.

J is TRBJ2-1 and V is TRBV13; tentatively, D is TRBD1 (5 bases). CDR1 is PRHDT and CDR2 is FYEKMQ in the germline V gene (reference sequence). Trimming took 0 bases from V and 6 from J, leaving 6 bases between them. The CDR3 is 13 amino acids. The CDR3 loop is CASSLGTVNEQFF. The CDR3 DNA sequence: TGTGCCAGCAGCTTAGGGACAGTCAATGAGCAGTTCTTC.

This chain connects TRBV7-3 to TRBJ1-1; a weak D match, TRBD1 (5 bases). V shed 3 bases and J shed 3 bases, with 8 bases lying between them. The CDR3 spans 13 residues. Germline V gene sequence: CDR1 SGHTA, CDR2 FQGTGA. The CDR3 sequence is CASSFTGDTEAFF. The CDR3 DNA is TGTGCCAGCAGCTTTACGGGGGACACTGAAGCTTTCTTT.

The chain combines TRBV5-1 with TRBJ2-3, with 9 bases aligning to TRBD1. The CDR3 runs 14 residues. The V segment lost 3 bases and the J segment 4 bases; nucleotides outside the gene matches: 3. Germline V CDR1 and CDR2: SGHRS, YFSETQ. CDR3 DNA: TGCGCCAGCAGCTCGGACAGGGGCCCAGATACGCAGTATTTT. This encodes CASSSDRGPDTQYF.

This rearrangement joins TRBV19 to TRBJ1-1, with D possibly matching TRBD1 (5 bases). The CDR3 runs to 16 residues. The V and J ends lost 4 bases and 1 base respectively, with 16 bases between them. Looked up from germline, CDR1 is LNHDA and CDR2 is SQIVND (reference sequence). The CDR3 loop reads CASSKPAGRTNTEAFF. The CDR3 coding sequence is TGTGCCAGTAGTAAGCCGGCAGGGCGCACGAACACTGAAGCTTTCTTT.

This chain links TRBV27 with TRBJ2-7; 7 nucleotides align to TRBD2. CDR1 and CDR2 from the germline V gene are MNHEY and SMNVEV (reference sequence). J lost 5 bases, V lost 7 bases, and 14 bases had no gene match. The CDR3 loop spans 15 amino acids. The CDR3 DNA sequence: TGTGCCAGCACTGAGAATGGCGGGAGAGCGGACGAGCAGTACTTC. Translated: CASTENGGRADEQYF.

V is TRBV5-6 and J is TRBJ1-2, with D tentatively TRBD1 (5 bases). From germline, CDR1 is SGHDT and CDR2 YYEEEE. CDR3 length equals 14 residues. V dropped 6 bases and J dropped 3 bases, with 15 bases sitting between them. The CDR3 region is CASNRGSAYYGYTF. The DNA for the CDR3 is TGTGCCAGCAACCGGGGGTCAGCTTACTATGGCTACACCTTC.

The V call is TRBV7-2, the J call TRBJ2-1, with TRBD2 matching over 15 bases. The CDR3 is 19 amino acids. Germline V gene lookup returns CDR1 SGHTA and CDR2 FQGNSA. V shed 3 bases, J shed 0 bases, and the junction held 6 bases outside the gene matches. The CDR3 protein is CASSFTGLAGGLSYNEQFF. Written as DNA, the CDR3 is TGTGCCAGCAGCTTTACGGGACTAGCGGGAGGTCTCTCCTACAATGAGCAGTTCTTC.

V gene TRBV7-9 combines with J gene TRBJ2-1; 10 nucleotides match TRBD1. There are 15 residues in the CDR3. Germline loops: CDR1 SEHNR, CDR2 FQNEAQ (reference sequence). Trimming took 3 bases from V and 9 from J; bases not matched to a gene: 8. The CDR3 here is CASSLPGTGVFEQFF. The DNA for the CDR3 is TGTGCCAGCAGCTTGCCCGGGACAGGGGTTTTTGAGCAGTTCTTC.

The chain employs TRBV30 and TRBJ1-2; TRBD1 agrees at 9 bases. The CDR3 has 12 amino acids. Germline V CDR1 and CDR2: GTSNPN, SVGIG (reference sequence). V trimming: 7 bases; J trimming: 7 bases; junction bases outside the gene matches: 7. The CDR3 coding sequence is TGTGCCTCAAGGACAGGGGTGGCTGGCTACACCTTC. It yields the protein CASRTGVAGYTF.

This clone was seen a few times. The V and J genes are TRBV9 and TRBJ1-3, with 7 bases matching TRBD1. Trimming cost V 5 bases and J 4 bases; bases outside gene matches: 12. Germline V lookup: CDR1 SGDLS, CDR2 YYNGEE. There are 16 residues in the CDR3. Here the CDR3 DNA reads TGTGCCAGCAGTCCTGACCCGAGGGGGCCCGGAAACACCATATATTTT. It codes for CASSPDPRGPGNTIYF.

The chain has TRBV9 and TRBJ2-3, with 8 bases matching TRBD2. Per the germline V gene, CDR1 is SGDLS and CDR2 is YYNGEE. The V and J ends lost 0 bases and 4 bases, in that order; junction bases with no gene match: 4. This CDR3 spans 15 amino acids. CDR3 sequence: CASSVAAGGADTQYF. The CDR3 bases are TGTGCCAGCAGCGTAGCGGCGGGAGGCGCAGATACGCAGTATTTT.

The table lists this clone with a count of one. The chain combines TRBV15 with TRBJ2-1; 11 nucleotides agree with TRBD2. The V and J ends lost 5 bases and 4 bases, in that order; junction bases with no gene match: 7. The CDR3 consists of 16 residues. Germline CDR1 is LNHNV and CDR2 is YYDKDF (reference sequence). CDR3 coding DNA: TGTGCCACCAGCGGCTCCGGGACTAGCGGATACAATGAGCAGTTCTTC. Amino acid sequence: CATSGSGTSGYNEQFF. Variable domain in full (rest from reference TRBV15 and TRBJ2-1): DAMVIQNPRYQVTQFGKPVTLSCSQTLNHNVMYWYQQKSSQAPKLLFHYYDKDFNNEADTPDNFQSRRPNTSFCFLDIRSPGLGDTAMYLCATSGSGTSGYNEQFFGPGTRLTVL.

The CDR3, as DNA: TGTGCCAGCAGAGACAGGGGCCCAGGAGCCCAGCATTTT. Amino acids: CASRDRGPGAQHF. The chain joins TRBV27 to TRBJ1-5; TRBD1 agrees at 8 bases. The germline V gene has CDR1 MNHEY and CDR2 SMNVEV (reference sequence). The CDR3 contains 13 residues. The junction had 9 bases not matched to a gene; V was cut back by 6 bases and J by 11 bases.

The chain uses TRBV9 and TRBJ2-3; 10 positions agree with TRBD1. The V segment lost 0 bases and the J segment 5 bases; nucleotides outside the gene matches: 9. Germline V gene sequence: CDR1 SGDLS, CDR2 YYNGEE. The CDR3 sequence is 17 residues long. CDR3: CASSVDPGQGIKDTQYF. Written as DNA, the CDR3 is TGTGCCAGCAGCGTAGACCCGGGACAGGGGATAAAAGATACGCAGTATTTT. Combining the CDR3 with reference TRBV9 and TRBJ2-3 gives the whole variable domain DSGVTQTPKHLITATGQRVTLRCSPRSGDLSVYWYQQSLDQGLQFLIQYYNGEERAKGNILERFSAQQFPDLHSELNLSSLELGDSALYFCASSVDPGQGIKDTQYFGPGTRLTVL.